The 2 T cell receptor beta chains below were found in one sample sequenced in a study of T cell responses to AZD1222 COVID-19 vaccine. Here immunoSEQ multiplex PCR was the method, and the copy in TCRdb shows in-frame clones only, minus some. The top ten hold about 1.1% of the sample, which has around 160,000 clones, about 91% seen once. Sequenced material: peripheral blood, taken 28 days after the second AZD1222 dose. The receptors shown here come from an adult who received the AZD1222 COVID-19 vaccine.

V usage is TRBV5-1 and J usage is TRBJ1-5; unclear D gene. Trimming left V 1 base short and J 5 bases short, with 13 bases between. Per germline, CDR1 SGHRS and CDR2 YFSETQ. The CDR3 extends over 15 amino acids. CDR3 region: CASSLSPFQDQPQHF. The CDR3 DNA reads as TGCGCCAGCAGCTTGAGCCCCTTTCAGGATCAGCCCCAGCATTTT.

The chain employs TRBV12-3 or TRBV12-4 and TRBJ1-2; D perhaps matches TRBD1 (5 bases). Trimming removed 7 bases at V and 5 bases at J, with 14 bases between. This CDR3 is 13 amino acids long. CDR3: CASKRGGVYGYTF. CDR3 in DNA: TGTGCCAGCAAAAGGGGTGGGGTTTATGGCTACACCTTC.